These 32 T cell receptor beta chains were all obtained from the same sample, sequenced in a study of T cells in Graves' hyperthyroidism and ophthalmopathy. RNA transcripts were the template for amplifying TCR beta CDR3 regions. Researchers ran a first-round RT-PCR on the TCR CDR3 using the HTBI primer set. Each CDR3 protein is one row after TCRdb ran MiXCR on the multiplex PCR reads. The table has about 540,000 distinct CDR3 sequences, under 60% seen once. Sequencing was carried out using peripheral blood or thyroid tissue (not recorded which). The source is a young woman with Graves' hyperthyroidism.

A few counts support this clonotype. The chain is built from TRBV20-1 and TRBJ2-7; either TRBD1 or TRBD2 may fit D (5 bases each). The closer fit of TRBJ2-1 to the DNA end suggests the J call may be wrong. The CDR3 contains 13 residues. CDR1 DFQATT and CDR2 SNEGSKA come from the germline V gene (reference sequence). This CDR3 is CSATGTAGHEQFF. DNA for the CDR3: TGCAGTGCAACCGGGACGGCTGGCCATGAGCAGTTCTTC.

This clonotype was detected once. The V call is TRBV20-1, the J call TRBJ1-1; D is ambiguous. V was clipped by 1 base and J by 1 base, with 7 bases between them. CDR3 size: 13 residues. Germline V lookup: CDR1 DFQATT, CDR2 SNEGSKA (reference sequence). Here the CDR3 reads CSARGFANTEAFF. In DNA, the CDR3 is TGCAGTGCTAGAGGGTTCGCGAACACTGAAGCTTTCTTT.

This sequence joins TRBV10-3 and TRBJ1-1; D is ambiguous. The V gene lost 0 bases and the J gene lost 1 base, with 3 bases spanning the gap. CDR3 size: 13 residues. Germline lookup yields CDR1 ENHRY and CDR2 SYGVKD. The CDR3 reads CAISESGNTEAFF. The CDR3 bases are TGTGCCATCAGTGAGTCTGGGAACACTGAAGCTTTCTTT.

This clonotype has ten or more counts. The V and J genes are TRBV6-5 and TRBJ1-2; unclear D gene. Trimming removed 5 bases from V and 3 bases from J, with 13 bases in between. The length of the CDR3 is 14 residues. Germline loops: CDR1 MNHEY, CDR2 SVGAGI. The CDR3 protein is CASSDKPADYGYTF. The CDR3 DNA is TGTGCCAGCAGTGATAAACCCGCCGACTATGGCTACACCTTC.

This clonotype was observed at least ten times. The chain recombines TRBV20-1 with TRBJ1-2, with 8 bases fitting TRBD1. Unmatched junction bases numbered 14, after V lost 6 bases and J lost 8 bases. This CDR3 comprises 14 residues. The V gene's germline CDR1 is DFQATT and CDR2 SNEGSKA (reference sequence). CDR3 protein: CSARRPRTGLGYTF. The CDR3 region has the DNA TGCAGTGCCCGAAGACCCAGGACAGGGTTGGGCTACACCTTC.

At least ten counts were recorded for this clonotype. The V call is TRBV18, the J call TRBJ1-1; D is undetermined. Per germline, CDR1 KGHSH and CDR2 LQKENI. Trimming removed 3 bases at V and 1 base at J, with 9 bases between. This CDR3 region has 14 residues. CDR3 region: CASSPVTKNTEAFF. As DNA, the CDR3 is TGTGCCAGCTCACCGGTGACGAAGAACACTGAAGCTTTCTTT.

The chain recombines TRBV29-1 with TRBJ2-7; 9 bases fit TRBD2. The J segment lost 2 bases and the V segment lost 1 base, leaving 3 bases of the junction unmatched. Germline V gives CDR1 SQVTM, CDR2 ANQGSEA. There are 14 residues in the CDR3. Written as DNA, the CDR3 is TGCAGCGTTGAAGTCGCGGGAGGGGCCTACGAGCAGTACTTC. Translated, it gives CSVEVAGGAYEQYF.

The chain uses TRBV25-1 and TRBJ1-4; no definite D call. The CDR3 has 15 amino acids. Germline V gives CDR1 MGHDK, CDR2 SYGVNS. V lost 8 bases to trimming and J lost 8 bases, with 21 bases between them. For the CDR3, the DNA is TGTGCCAGCGCTACCCCATACGGGGAGGAGGAAAAACTGTTTTTT. It is translated as CASATPYGEEEKLFF.

The DNA for the CDR3 is TGTGCCAGCAATCGAGGGTCCCGGGGGTTTTTT. This codes for CASNRGSRGFF. This sequence joins TRBV6-4 and TRBJ1-4; no reliable D call. CDR1 is MRHNA and CDR2 is SNTAGT in the germline V gene. V was shortened by 7 bases and J by 16 bases, with 16 bases between the two germline ends. CDR3 length equals 11 residues.

The chain links TRBV20-1 to TRBJ2-6, with 7 bases aligning to TRBD1. Trimming took 6 bases from V and 4 from J; bases not matched to a gene: 9. The CDR3 has 15 amino acids. Germline CDR1 and CDR2: DFQATT and SNEGSKA (reference sequence). CDR3: CSASHPGQGANVLTF. Written as DNA, the CDR3 is TGCAGTGCGTCCCACCCGGGACAGGGGGCCAACGTCCTGACTTTC.

This clonotype appeared many times. The chain couples TRBV11-3 to TRBJ2-2; 11 nucleotides line up with TRBD2. Germline values: CDR1 SGHNT, CDR2 YENEEA. V lost 5 bases to trimming and J lost 2 bases; unmatched junction nucleotides: 10. This CDR3 is 18 amino acids long. CDR3 nucleotides: TGTGCCAGCAGCCACGGGACTAGCGGCGTTGCAAACACCGGGGAGCTGTTTTTT. This encodes CASSHGTSGVANTGELFF. Full variable domain (remainder filled in from reference TRBV11-3 and TRBJ2-2): EAGVVQSPRYKIIEKKQPVAFWCNPISGHNTLYWYLQNLGQGPELLIRYENEEAVDDSQLPKDRFSAERLKGVDSTLKIQPAELGDSAVYLCASSHGTSGVANTGELFFGEGSRLTVL.

This clonotype has only a few counts. The chain combines TRBV6-6 with TRBJ2-2, with 13 positions matching TRBD2. The CDR3 is 18 residues long. V gave up 0 bases and J gave up 2 bases; unmatched junction bases: 3. CDR1 and CDR2 from the germline V gene are MNHNY and SVGAGI (reference sequence). The CDR3 reads CASSYSGTSGINTGELFF. CDR3 nucleotides: TGTGCCAGCAGTTACTCTGGGACTAGCGGGATAAACACCGGGGAGCTGTTTTTT.

V is TRBV5-1 and J is TRBJ1-2; D not certain. V lost 5 bases, J lost 9 bases, and 11 bases lay in between. The CDR3 has 11 residues. Germline V gene lookup returns CDR1 SGHRS and CDR2 YFSETQ. This CDR3 reads CASRARGRYTF. In nucleotides, the CDR3 is TGCGCCAGCAGAGCACGTGGTCGCTACACCTTC.

This clonotype has ten or more counts. This chain links TRBV7-9 with TRBJ1-4; D not resolved. Trimming took 4 bases from V and 8 from J, leaving 20 bases between them. Germline values: CDR1 SEHNR, CDR2 FQNEAQ (reference sequence). CDR3 length equals 16 residues. The CDR3 DNA reads as TGTGCCAGCAGCTCCCCCGAGCCAGGACTAGGGGAAAAACTGTTTTTT. Protein sequence: CASSSPEPGLGEKLFF.

The J gene is TRBJ2-7, the V gene TRBV2, with TRBD2 identical over 10 bases. CDR1 is SNHLY and CDR2 is FYNNEI in the germline V gene. The J segment lost 7 bases and the V segment lost 4 bases, leaving 7 bases of the junction unmatched. The CDR3 loop spans 14 amino acids. The CDR3 protein is CASSVGLAGAEQYF. CDR3 DNA sequence: TGTGCCAGCAGTGTAGGGCTAGCGGGAGCGGAGCAGTACTTC. Looking up the rest from reference TRBV2 and TRBJ2-7 gives the full variable domain: EPEVTQTPSHQVTQMGQEVILRCVPISNHLYFYWYRQILGQKVEFLVSFYNNEISEKSEIFDDQFSVERPDGSNFTLKIRSTKLEDSAMYFCASSVGLAGAEQYFGPGTRLTVT.

This clonotype was detected many times. This chain connects TRBV11-3 to TRBJ1-2; no clear D gene. Germline V gives CDR1 SGHNT, CDR2 YENEEA. V was clipped by 1 base and J by 8 bases, with 20 bases between them. The CDR3 is 16 amino acids. The CDR3, as DNA: TGTGCCAGCAGCTTAGGTCCGGCGAGGGATTGGAGGGGCTACACCTTC. It translates to CASSLGPARDWRGYTF.

This clonotype has at least ten counts. This chain joins TRBV5-1 and TRBJ1-1, with TRBD1 identical over 9 bases. Trimming cost V 0 bases and J 4 bases; bases outside gene matches: 7. The CDR3 runs to 16 residues. The germline V gene has CDR1 SGHRS and CDR2 YFSETQ. This chain's CDR3 is CASSLGQGVRGTEAFF. The CDR3, as DNA: TGCGCCAGCAGCTTGGGACAGGGGGTTCGTGGCACTGAAGCTTTCTTT.

This clonotype has ten or more counts. The rearrangement joins TRBV19 to TRBJ1-5, with TRBD1 as a possible D gene (5 bases). The CDR3 is made up of 14 amino acids. V shed 3 bases and J shed 3 bases, with 9 bases lying between them. Germline V gene sequence: CDR1 LNHDA, CDR2 SQIVND (reference sequence). DNA of the CDR3: TGTGCCAGTAGTATTGGAGGGGACAATCAGCCCCAGCATTTT. Amino acid sequence: CASSIGGDNQPQHF.

Regarding this clonotype: A much larger clone differs by one base, so this may be a read error. The chain uses TRBV6-5 and TRBJ1-2; D is perhaps TRBD1 (6 bases). The CDR3 is 13 residues long. Germline assignment: CDR1 MNHEY and CDR2 SVGAGI. V lost 6 bases and J 3 bases, leaving 11 bases between the germline ends. The CDR3 here is CASSEGGYYGYTF. The CDR3 DNA is TGTGCCAGCAGCGAAGGGGGGTACTATGGCTACACCTTC.

This clonotype was counted many times. The genes are TRBV13 and TRBJ1-2; D may be TRBD1 (5 bases). Deletions cut 4 bases from V and 8 bases from J, with 17 bases between. The CDR3 runs 14 residues. CDR1 and CDR2 (germline): PRHDT, FYEKMQ (reference sequence). Here the CDR3 reads CASSSFQVGQGYTF. CDR3 bases: TGTGCCAGCAGCTCGTTCCAGGTGGGGCAAGGCTACACCTTC.

This clonotype was observed many times. The chain employs TRBV20-1 and TRBJ2-7; unclear D gene. With 3 bases removed from V and 4 bases from J, the gap between germline ends came to 13 bases. The germline V gene encodes CDR1 DFQATT and CDR2 SNEGSKA (reference sequence). The CDR3 is made up of 13 amino acids. The CDR3 coding sequence is TGCAGTGCTAGTGAAGGAAGGTGGTACGAGCAGTACTTC. It is translated as CSASEGRWYEQYF.

About this clonotype: Since no conserved phenylalanine or tryptophan closes the CDR3, a read error is the likely cause. The DNA is omitted, as the CDR3 cannot be located on it reliably, and the CDR3 follows TCRdb's listing. The CDR3: CSVVLGQL. The J gene is TRBJ1-6, the V gene TRBV29-1. A total of 8 residues make up the CDR3, ends included. The germline CDR1 and CDR2 sequences are SQVTM and ANQGSEA.

This clonotype was picked up many times. The V call is TRBV4-2, the J call TRBJ2-7, with D possibly TRBD2 on 6 matching bases. CDR3 length equals 15 residues. Trimming left V 1 base short and J 1 base short, with 11 bases between. CDR1 is LGHNA, CDR2 YNFKEQ, per germline. The CDR3 region is CASSQVDGSSYEQYF. Written as DNA, the CDR3 is TGTGCCAGCAGCCAAGTGGACGGGAGTTCCTACGAGCAGTACTTC.

The sample holds a few counts of this clonotype. The V gene is TRBV11-2, the J gene TRBJ2-3; 9 nucleotides agree with TRBD2. The CDR3 contains 20 residues. Germline V gene lookup returns CDR1 SGHAT and CDR2 FQNNGV. After removal of 5 bases from V and 2 bases from J, the junction contained 20 bases not matched to a gene. The CDR3 DNA follows: TGTGCCAGCAGCCTCGACCCCCCCTCACCGACTAGCGGCCTCACAGATACGCAGTATTTT. Its protein is CASSLDPPSPTSGLTDTQYF. The whole variable domain, filled in from reference TRBV11-2 and TRBJ2-3, reads EAGVAQSPRYKIIEKRQSVAFWCNPISGHATLYWYQQILGQGPKLLIQFQNNGVVDDSQLPKDRFSAERLKGVDSTLKIQPAKLEDSAVYLCASSLDPPSPTSGLTDTQYFGPGTRLTVL.

Comments on this clonotype: Just one base apart from a much larger clone, this may be a read error. The chain is built from TRBV2 and TRBJ2-5, with 9 nucleotides matching TRBD2. CDR3 length equals 15 residues. J lost 1 base, V lost 5 bases, and 5 bases had no gene match. CDR1 and CDR2 from the germline V gene are SNHLY and FYNNEI. The CDR3 region has the DNA TGTGCCAGCAGTCCAGGACTAGCGATCCAAGAGACCCAGTACTTC. Protein product: CASSPGLAIQETQYF.

The V call is TRBV6-1, the J call TRBJ2-7, with 7 bases aligning to TRBD2. The CDR3 consists of 15 residues. V was clipped by 5 bases and J by 5 bases; unmatched bases: 12. The germline V gene encodes CDR1 MNHNS and CDR2 SASEGT. As DNA, the CDR3 is TGTGCCAGCAGTTACTCGCTGATAAGCGGGAACGAGCAGTACTTC. Its protein is CASSYSLISGNEQYF.

This clonotype came up a few times. The rearrangement uses TRBV19 and TRBJ2-1, with a tentative D call TRBD2 (6 bases). Trimming pared 4 bases from V and 10 bases from J, leaving 20 bases between. CDR3 size: 15 residues. The germline CDR1 and CDR2 sequences are LNHDA and SQIVND (reference sequence). DNA for the CDR3: TGTGCCAGTAGTAGGGGACTGGCGGCTACATGGGAGCAGTTCTTC. Translating it yields CASSRGLAATWEQFF.

This clonotype occurred a few times. The gene calls are TRBV7-3 and TRBJ2-3, with 14 bases lining up with TRBD2. The CDR3 has 16 amino acids. With 6 bases clipped from V and 3 bases from J, the junction kept 5 bases outside the gene matches. Germline CDR1 is SGHTA and CDR2 is FQGTGA. CDR3 sequence (DNA): TGTGCCAGCAGTCCCTGGACTAGCGGGGGGACAGATACGCAGTATTTT. Its translation: CASSPWTSGGTDTQYF.

The V gene is TRBV7-9, the J gene TRBJ2-5; TRBD2 matches 10 bases. Germline-derived CDR1 and CDR2 are SEHNR and FQNEAQ (reference sequence). V shed 4 bases and J 5 bases; nucleotides not matched to a gene: 7. The CDR3 sequence is 15 residues long. The DNA of the CDR3 is TGTGCCAGCAGCTCCCCCCTAGCGGGAGCGGAGACCCAGTACTTC. Protein sequence: CASSSPLAGAETQYF.

This clonotype was recorded many times. The chain employs TRBV6-5 and TRBJ1-5; D unclear. In germline, CDR1 is MNHEY, CDR2 SVGAGI. Deletions cut 4 bases from V and 4 bases from J, with 11 bases between. This CDR3 contains 14 residues. The CDR3 DNA sequence: TGTGCCAGCAGTTCCCCGACCCGAAATCAGCCCCAGCATTTT. This encodes CASSSPTRNQPQHF.

This clonotype came up many times. The genes are TRBV10-3 and TRBJ1-1; D not resolved. The CDR3 has 13 amino acids. V was trimmed by 0 bases and J by 6 bases, leaving 8 bases between them. CDR1 is ENHRY and CDR2 is SYGVKD in the germline V gene. DNA of the CDR3: TGTGCCATCAGTGAGTCTAGGACCCCTGAAGCTTTCTTT. Translated: CAISESRTPEAFF.

This clonotype was found many times. This sequence joins TRBV6-2 or TRBV6-3 and TRBJ2-7; 9 positions agree with TRBD1. This CDR3 is 14 amino acids long. Germline V CDR1 and CDR2: MNHEY, SVGEGT. V was pared by 1 base and J by 5 bases, with 3 bases of the junction left unmatched. The CDR3: CASSYWDREDEQYF. CDR3 DNA sequence: TGTGCCAGCAGTTACTGGGACAGGGAGGACGAGCAGTACTTC.